This entry describes one T cell receptor (beta chain). Its antigen remains unknown. This entry comes from a study of cytomegalovirus exposure and HLA in healthy donors. General study findings and limits: HLA restriction was apparent for most CMV-associated TCR beta chains in a later analysis. Using the classifier, cytomegalovirus status was reportedly diagnosed with high specificity and sensitivity. Most subjects had HLA-A and HLA-B alleles reportedly predicted accurately by TCR beta sequences. Follow-up analysis later connected one missense variant in DCLRE1C with trimming of TCR beta V- and J-genes.

PCR used 60 Vbeta primers and 13 Jbeta primers. Profiling relied on immunoSEQ multiplex PCR, and the TCRdb table lists in-frame clones only, not all of them. The table includes under 200,000 clones, about 81% detected once. The V gene lost 3 bases and the J gene lost 6 bases, with 11 bases spanning the gap. From germline, CDR1 is MNHNS and CDR2 SASEGT. CDR3 length equals 13 residues. This TCR derives from a woman between 18 and 29 years old in good health and CMV-seronegative. The chain joins TRBV6-1 to TRBJ1-2; a possible D gene is TRBD1 (5 bases). Sequencing input: PBMCs. Here the CDR3 reads CASSEGEGDGYTF. In nucleotides, the CDR3 is TGTGCCAGCAGTGAGGGGGAGGGCGATGGCTACACCTTC.